The present TCR beta chain was sequenced within a study of T cell repertoires in cytomegalovirus infection. At least ten counts were recorded for this clonotype. Its antigen is still unknown. MiXCR was run by TCRdb on the reads, yielding one entry per CDR3 protein. This table holds roughly 920,000 distinct CDR3 sequences, roughly a third found once. Deletions cut 0 bases from V and 5 bases from J, with 11 bases between. Germline V gives CDR1 MNHEY, CDR2 SVGEGT. This CDR3 has 15 residues. Sequencing used cultured CD8+ T cells from PBMCs, obtained from culture after CMV antigen stimulation. The sequence derives from a human donor in good health (CMV status not recorded). Some clones in this sample may be carry-over from other donors' samples. The chain couples TRBV6-2 or TRBV6-3 to TRBJ1-5; D uncertain. CDR3 sequence reads: CASSYSNGEDQPQHF. The CDR3 DNA reads as TGTGCCAGCAGTTACTCGAATGGGGAGGATCAGCCCCAGCATTTT.